This TCR beta chain was captured by sequencing in a study of cytotoxic CD8 clonotypes in ibrutinib-treated CLL. From germline, CDR1 is MDHEN and CDR2 SYDVKM. V was pared by 6 bases and J by 2 bases, with 14 bases between. CDR3 length equals 14 residues. Depth targeted 1 in 200,000 to 1 in 1 million T cells, averaging 10x coverage per clonotype. Assay used: immunoSEQ multiplex PCR; TCRdb lists only in-frame clones, some missing. The sample comprises 50,000 to 75,000 clones, roughly 70% of which are singletons, and 40% to 45% rests with the top ten. This clone came up once. The antigen remains unidentified. Study-level findings and limits: Progressing and sustained-remission patients had different sampling times. There were few public clonotypes, and on treatment they contracted or stayed stable.

The sequences come from PBMCs, collected after 12 months of ibrutinib treatment. V and J are TRBV28 and TRBJ2-7, with a weak D call TRBD2 (5 bases). This sequence originates from a human donor with chronic lymphocytic leukemia. The CDR3 region has the DNA TGTGCCAGCAGACCCCGCGGGTCGGCCTACGAGCAGTACTTC. Amino acid sequence: CASRPRGSAYEQYF.